What follows are 14 T cell receptor beta chains derived from one specimen sequenced in a study of identifying expanded T cells in peripheral blood. Repertoires were generated with immunoSEQ multiplex PCR, while TCRdb's copy carries only in-frame clones and drops some. Found here are approximately 90,000 clones, almost 90% of them singletons; the top ten hold about 4%. Sequenced sample: blood. The receptors derive from a person aged 18 to 75 in good health.

The chain has TRBV29-1 and TRBJ1-5, with a weak D call TRBD1 (5 bases). V shed 4 bases and J shed 3 bases, with 10 bases lying between them. Per germline, CDR1 SQVTM and CDR2 ANQGSEA. CDR3 length equals 13 residues. The CDR3 reads CSVGGEVNQPQHF. DNA of the CDR3: TGCAGCGTTGGGGGGGAGGTCAATCAGCCCCAGCATTTT.

The J gene is TRBJ2-3, the V gene TRBV29-1; D is uncertain. V was pared by 0 bases and J by 4 bases, with 5 bases between. Germline CDR1 SQVTM, CDR2 ANQGSEA. This CDR3 is built from 12 residues. The CDR3 DNA sequence: TGCAGCGTTGAAGACGGGCCAGATACGCAGTATTTT. Protein sequence: CSVEDGPDTQYF.

The chain has TRBV5-6 and TRBJ2-1; 7 bases are a match to TRBD1. V gave up 3 bases and J gave up 7 bases; unmatched junction bases: 7. The CDR3 has 14 residues. Germline assignment: CDR1 SGHDT and CDR2 YYEEEE. The CDR3, as DNA: TGTGCCAGCAGCTGGACAGGTGGGATGAATGAGCAGTTCTTC. The encoded protein is CASSWTGGMNEQFF.

The DNA of the CDR3 is TGTGCCAGCAGTGACTCAAGCGGGGGGTTAAATGAGCAGTTCTTC. Its protein is CASSDSSGGLNEQFF. This chain uses TRBV6-4 with TRBJ2-1; 9 bases map to TRBD2. The CDR3 covers 15 residues. Germline-derived CDR1 and CDR2 are MRHNA and SNTAGT. Unmatched junction bases numbered 4, after V lost 0 bases and J lost 7 bases.

The chain joins TRBV10-3 to TRBJ2-4; D perhaps matches TRBD1 (6 bases). V gave up 3 bases and J gave up 6 bases, with 15 bases separating them. Germline values: CDR1 ENHRY, CDR2 SYGVKD. The CDR3 length is 15 residues. CDR3 DNA: TGTGCCATCAGTGAAACTCAGGGGTTTGGAAACATTCAGTACTTC. The encoded protein is CAISETQGFGNIQYF.

This clone has just a few counts. The chain joins TRBV18 to TRBJ2-7; possible D gene TRBD2, 6 bases. The germline V gene has CDR1 KGHSH and CDR2 LQKENI. V was clipped by 3 bases and J by 4 bases, with 13 bases between them. This CDR3 region has 14 residues. In DNA, the CDR3 is TGTGCCAGCTCACCTTCAAATAGCGGATACGAGCAGTACTTC. Protein product: CASSPSNSGYEQYF.

This clone was detected a few times. V gene TRBV2 combines with J gene TRBJ2-7; D is unresolved. The germline gives CDR1 SNHLY, CDR2 FYNNEI. The V and J ends lost 7 bases and 3 bases respectively, with 7 bases between them. The CDR3 extends over 11 amino acids. The CDR3 DNA reads as TGTGCCAGCACCTCGTACTACGAGCAGTACTTC. This encodes CASTSYYEQYF.

Only a few counts were recorded for this clone. The chain employs TRBV7-2 and TRBJ2-1; 9 nucleotides line up with TRBD2. The CDR3 loop spans 16 amino acids. Germline V gene lookup returns CDR1 SGHTA and CDR2 FQGNSA. V shed 3 bases, J shed 4 bases, and the junction held 7 bases outside the gene matches. CDR3 sequence reads: CASSFTGTSLYNEQFF. CDR3 nucleotide sequence: TGTGCCAGCAGCTTCACCGGGACTAGCTTATACAATGAGCAGTTCTTC.

This chain links TRBV11-2 with TRBJ1-2; 7 positions agree with TRBD1. V trimming: 6 bases; J trimming: 2 bases; junction bases outside the gene matches: 3. Germline lookup yields CDR1 SGHAT and CDR2 FQNNGV. This CDR3 region has 13 residues. CDR3 coding DNA: TGTGCCAGCAGTAACAGGGGAAACTATGGCTACACCTTC. Its translation is CASSNRGNYGYTF.

The chain couples TRBV18 to TRBJ2-7, with 7 bases matching TRBD1. The CDR3 consists of 14 residues. With 4 bases clipped from V and 4 bases from J, the junction kept 7 bases outside the gene matches. CDR1 and CDR2 from the germline V gene are KGHSH and LQKENI. CDR3 amino acids: CASSQQQGNYEQYF. The CDR3 region has the DNA TGTGCCAGCTCACAACAACAGGGGAATTACGAGCAGTACTTC.

This chain uses TRBV27 with TRBJ1-2; 7 bases are a match to TRBD1. V lost 3 bases, J lost 4 bases, and 2 bases stayed unmatched. Looked up from germline, CDR1 is MNHEY and CDR2 is SMNVEV (reference sequence). CDR3 length equals 13 residues. CDR3 in DNA: TGTGCCAGCAGTTTGGGACAGCCCTATGGCTACACCTTC. This sequence encodes CASSLGQPYGYTF.

This sequence joins TRBV6-6 and TRBJ2-2; no definite D call. Trimming shortened V by 6 bases and J by 8 bases, and 13 bases separated the two germline ends. Germline V CDR1 and CDR2: MNHNY, SVGAGI (reference sequence). The CDR3 has 13 amino acids. The CDR3 sequence: CASRRTVAGELFF. DNA for the CDR3: TGTGCCAGCAGACGGACCGTGGCGGGGGAGCTGTTTTTT.

In this sample, this clone turned up once. V and J are TRBV5-1 and TRBJ2-1; TRBD1 aligns across 9 bases. Germline V gives CDR1 SGHRS, CDR2 YFSETQ. This CDR3 spans 17 amino acids. J lost 6 bases, V lost 0 bases, and 10 bases had no gene match. The CDR3 is CASSLGPRTGDGNEQFF. The CDR3 nucleotides read TGCGCCAGCAGCTTGGGGCCCCGGACAGGGGATGGCAATGAGCAGTTCTTC.

The rearrangement links TRBV28 to TRBJ1-1; TRBD1 matches at 9 bases. CDR1 and CDR2 (germline): MDHEN, SYDVKM. The CDR3 contains 14 residues. Trimming at V came to 6 bases and at J to 2 bases, leaving 4 bases not matched to a gene. CDR3 region: CASRGTGFNTEAFF. As DNA, the CDR3 is TGTGCCAGCAGGGGGACAGGGTTCAACACTGAAGCTTTCTTT.